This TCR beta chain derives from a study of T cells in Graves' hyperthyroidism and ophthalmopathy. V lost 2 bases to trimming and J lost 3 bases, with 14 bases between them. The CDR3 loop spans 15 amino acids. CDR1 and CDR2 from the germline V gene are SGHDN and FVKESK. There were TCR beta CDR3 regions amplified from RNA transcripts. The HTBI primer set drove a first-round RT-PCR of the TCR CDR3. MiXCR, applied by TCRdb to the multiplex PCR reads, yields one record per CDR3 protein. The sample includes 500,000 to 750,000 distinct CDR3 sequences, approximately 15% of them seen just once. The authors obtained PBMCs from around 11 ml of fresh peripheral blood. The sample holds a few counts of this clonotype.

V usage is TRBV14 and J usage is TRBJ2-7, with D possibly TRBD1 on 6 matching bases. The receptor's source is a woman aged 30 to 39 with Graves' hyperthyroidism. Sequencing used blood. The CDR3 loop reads CASSQSQGNRYEQYF. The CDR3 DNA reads TGTGCCAGCAGCCAATCACAGGGAAACCGCTACGAGCAGTACTTC.